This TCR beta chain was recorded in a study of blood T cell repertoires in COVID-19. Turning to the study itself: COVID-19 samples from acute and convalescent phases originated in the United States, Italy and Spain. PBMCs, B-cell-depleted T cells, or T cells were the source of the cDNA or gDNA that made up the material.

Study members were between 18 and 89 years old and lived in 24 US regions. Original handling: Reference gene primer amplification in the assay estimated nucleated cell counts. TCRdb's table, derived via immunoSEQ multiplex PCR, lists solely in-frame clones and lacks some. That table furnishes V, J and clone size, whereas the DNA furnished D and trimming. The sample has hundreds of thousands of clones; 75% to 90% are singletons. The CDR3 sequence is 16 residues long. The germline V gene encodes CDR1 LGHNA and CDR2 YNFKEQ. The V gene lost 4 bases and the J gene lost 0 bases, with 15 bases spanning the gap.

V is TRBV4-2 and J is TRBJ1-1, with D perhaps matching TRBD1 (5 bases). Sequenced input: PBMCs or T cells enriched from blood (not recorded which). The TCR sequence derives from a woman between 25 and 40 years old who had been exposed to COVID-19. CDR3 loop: CASSPGGPLMNTEAFF. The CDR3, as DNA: TGTGCCAGCAGCCCGGGGGGTCCCCTCATGAACACTGAAGCTTTCTTT.